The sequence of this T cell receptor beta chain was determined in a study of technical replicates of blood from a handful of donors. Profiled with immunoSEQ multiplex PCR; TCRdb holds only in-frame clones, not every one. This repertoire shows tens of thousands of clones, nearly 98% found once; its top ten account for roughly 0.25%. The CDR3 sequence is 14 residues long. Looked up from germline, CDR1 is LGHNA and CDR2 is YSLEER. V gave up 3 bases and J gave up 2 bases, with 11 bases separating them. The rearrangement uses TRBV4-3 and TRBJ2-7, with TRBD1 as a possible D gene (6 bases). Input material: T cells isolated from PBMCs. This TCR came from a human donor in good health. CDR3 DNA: TGCGCCAGCAGCCACCGGGACACTGCCTACGAGCAGTACTTC. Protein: CASSHRDTAYEQYF.